This T cell receptor beta chain originates from a study of vaccination effects on CD4 cells after COVID-19. Findings and limits, study-wide: By a late point after vaccination, infection- and vaccine-induced clones had shrunk markedly through clonal contraction.

The V and J ends lost 4 bases and 6 bases, in that order; junction bases with no gene match: 8. Looked up from germline, CDR1 is LGHDT and CDR2 is YNNKEL (reference sequence). The CDR3 runs to 14 residues. Note on this clone: Its antigen remains unknown.

This table comes from immunoSEQ multiplex PCR, and its TCRdb copy is limited to in-frame clones, with some not included. The sample lists 50,000 to 60,000 clones; about two thirds were seen once. Prior to sequencing, the ViraFEST assay stimulated PBMC with viral peptide pools, which expanded the antigen-specific CD4+ T cells. Culture proceeded for roughly ten days, and CD4+ T cells were then isolated. Nucleocapsid antibodies were negative in the vaccine recipients, who had never had SARS-CoV-2 infection. The receptor was isolated from a human donor who received a COVID-19 vaccine. The chain recombines TRBV3-1 (or the pseudogene TRBV3-2) with TRBJ2-7; 8 bases align to TRBD1. The specimen comprised CD4+ T cells from PBMCs cultured with SARS-CoV-2 spike peptides, sampled before COVID-19 vaccination. As DNA, the CDR3 is TGTGCCAGCAGCCTTGGACAGGGCGGGTTCGAGCAGTACTTC. It codes for CASSLGQGGFEQYF.